Following are 4 T cell receptor beta chains from one sample sequenced in a study of cytomegalovirus exposure and HLA in healthy donors. Primers for the PCR totalled 60 Vbeta and 13 Jbeta. TCRdb keeps only in-frame clones here, not all; method: immunoSEQ multiplex PCR. This table holds fewer than 200,000 clones, 60% to 85% found once. The sample was PBMCs. Every receptor here comes from a middle-aged man in good health and CMV-seronegative.

V usage is TRBV18 and J usage is TRBJ1-5, with D unclear. V was cut by 4 bases and J by 4 bases, with 11 bases left in between. The CDR3 has 14 residues. Germline lookup yields CDR1 KGHSH and CDR2 LQKENI. The CDR3 bases are TGTGCCAGCTCACGAGAACAGTTAAATCAGCCCCAGCATTTT. This codes for CASSREQLNQPQHF. Using reference TRBV18 and TRBJ1-5 for the parts outside the CDR3, the full variable domain is NAGVMQNPRHLVRRRGQEARLRCSPMKGHSHVYWYRQLPEEGLKFMVYLQKENIIDESGMPKERFSAEFPKEGPSILRIQQVVRGDSAAYFCASSREQLNQPQHFGDGTRLSIL.

This chain connects TRBV19 to TRBJ2-2; TRBD1 aligns across 9 bases. The V and J ends lost 6 bases and 1 base, in that order; junction bases with no gene match: 3. The length of the CDR3 is 15 residues. Germline V lookup: CDR1 LNHDA, CDR2 SQIVND (reference sequence). The CDR3: CASSRGQGNTGELFF. The CDR3 coding sequence is TGTGCCAGTAGCCGGGGACAGGGGAACACCGGGGAGCTGTTTTTT.

The chain employs TRBV25-1 and TRBJ2-1; TRBD1 aligns across 8 bases. Germline V gives CDR1 MGHDK, CDR2 SYGVNS. This CDR3 is built from 15 residues. V was clipped by 5 bases and J by 8 bases; unmatched bases: 11. As DNA, the CDR3 is TGTGCCAGCAGTAAAGGACAGGGCCGGTCGGATGAGCAGTTCTTC. This sequence encodes CASSKGQGRSDEQFF. The full variable domain, rest sourced from reference TRBV25-1 and TRBJ2-1, is EADIYQTPRYLVIGTGKKITLECSQTMGHDKMYWYQQDPGMELHLIHYSYGVNSTEKGDLSSESTVSRIRTEHFPLTLESARPSHTSQYLCASSKGQGRSDEQFFGPGTRLTVL.

The CDR3 reads CASSPPTGFSYEQYF. In DNA, the CDR3 is TGTGCCAGCAGCCCCCCTACGGGGTTCTCCTACGAGCAGTACTTC. The rearrangement uses TRBV7-2 and TRBJ2-7; tentatively, D is TRBD2 (5 bases). Germline loops: CDR1 SGHTA, CDR2 FQGNSA. The CDR3 is 15 residues long. V was shortened by 5 bases and J by 0 bases, with 14 bases between the two germline ends.